This TCR beta chain originates from a study of memory CD4+ T cells and cytomegalovirus serostatus. About the study: Donors were healthy Belgian adults, 9 CMV seropositive and approximately 23 seronegative.

The sort gate was single viable CD3+CD4+CD8-CD45RO+ cells for memory CD4+ T cells. Serum IgG to CMV pp150, pp28, p38 and p52 defined serostatus. Method: immunoSEQ multiplex PCR; TCRdb's copy keeps in-frame clones and lacks some. The repertoire holds about 80,000 clones, with 75% to 90% as singletons. This CDR3 contains 15 residues. With V trimmed by 6 bases and J by 5 bases, 10 bases remained unmatched. In germline, CDR1 is LNHDA, CDR2 SQIVND (reference sequence). The V and J genes are TRBV19 and TRBJ1-2, with TRBD1 matching 9 bases. This TCR was sampled from an adult in good health and CMV-seronegative. Sequences were obtained from memory CD4+ T cells from blood. DNA for the CDR3: TGTGCCAGTAGGGTTCCGGGACAGGGAGCGTATGGCTACACCTTC. This encodes CASRVPGQGAYGYTF. The entire variable domain, with the rest obtained from reference TRBV19 and TRBJ1-2, is as follows: DGGITQSPKYLFRKEGQNVTLSCEQNLNHDAMYWYRQDPGQGLRLIYYSQIVNDFQKGDIAEGYSVSREKKESFPLTVTSAQKNPTAFYLCASRVPGQGAYGYTFGSGTRLTVV.